Each of the 4 T cell receptor beta chains below was sequenced from the same sample in a study of T cells in lung cancer brain metastases. Sequencing was performed with immunoSEQ multiplex PCR; in TCRdb, only in-frame clones are kept and a portion is missing. The repertoire holds approximately 1,200 clones, with about 82% as singletons. Sequenced: tumor tissue from a brain metastasis. The receptors derive from a woman between 45 and 65 years old with non-small cell lung cancer that had spread to the brain.

The chain joins TRBV5-8 to TRBJ2-2; 10 nucleotides line up with TRBD1. In germline, CDR1 is SGHTS, CDR2 YDEGEE. V lost 6 bases to trimming and J lost 5 bases; unmatched junction nucleotides: 10. The CDR3 has 16 amino acids. CDR3 loop: CASTIDRGRNTGELFF. In DNA, the CDR3 is TGTGCCAGCACCATCGACAGGGGGCGGAATACCGGGGAGCTGTTTTTT.

Concerning this clone itself: The junction shows a germline mismatch at one end, possibly a read error. The J gene is TRBJ1-1, the V gene TRBV6-1, with D maybe TRBD1 (5 bases). The CDR3 contains 12 residues. The germline V gene encodes CDR1 MNHNS and CDR2 SASEGT. CDR3 DNA sequence: TGTGCCAGCGGTGATCGGGGGGGGTCGGCTTTCTTT. The encoded protein is CASGDRGGSAFF.

The V call is TRBV13, the J call TRBJ1-1; no clear D. The CDR3 is 14 residues long. In germline, CDR1 is PRHDT, CDR2 FYEKMQ (reference sequence). V dropped 0 bases and J dropped 8 bases, with 13 bases sitting between them. The CDR3 is CASSLGLRNTEAFF. In DNA, the CDR3 is TGTGCCAGCAGCTTAGGCTTACGAAATACGGAAGCTTTCTTT. The variable domain in full, with the rest retrieved from reference TRBV13 and TRBJ1-1, is AAGVIQSPRHLIKEKRETATLKCYPIPRHDTVYWYQQGPGQDPQFLISFYEKMQSDKGSIPDRFSAQQFSDYHSELNMSSLELGDSALYFCASSLGLRNTEAFFGQGTRLTVV.

The chain joins TRBV12-5 to TRBJ2-1; a weak D match, TRBD2 (5 bases). Trimming stripped 6 bases from V and 10 bases from J, with 16 bases between. The CDR3 is made up of 13 amino acids. Germline V lookup: CDR1 LGHNT, CDR2 FRNRAP. The CDR3, as DNA: TGTGCTAGTGGCCCTGAGGGTCTCGCAGAGCAGTTCTTC. This encodes CASGPEGLAEQFF.